The 23 T cell receptor beta chains reported below all come from one sample, sequenced in a study of T-cell reconstitution after alpha-beta-depleted transplantation in children. Unique molecular identifiers were used in preparing the TCRbeta library. MiXCR, run by TCRdb on the PCR reads, gives a single entry per CDR3 protein. In the table there are some 200,000 distinct CDR3 sequences, about 6.6% of which are singletons. The sample consisted of PBMCs, taken before TCRalphabeta/CD19-depleted stem cell transplant. All receptors come from a boy aged 2 to 10 with acute lymphoblastic leukemia, due to receive a stem cell transplant.

The chain has TRBV28 and TRBJ2-7; 12 positions match TRBD2. The V segment lost 1 base and the J segment 3 bases; nucleotides outside the gene matches: 13. The CDR3 sequence is 19 residues long. Germline lookup yields CDR1 MDHEN and CDR2 SYDVKM. CDR3 coding DNA: TGTGCCAGCAGTTTATTAGTGGCGGAGACTAGCGGGGGCCGCTACGAGCAGTACTTC. Protein product: CASSLLVAETSGGRYEQYF.

This clonotype has a count of ten or more. V gene TRBV7-2 combines with J gene TRBJ1-6, with 7 bases aligning to TRBD1. V was pared by 1 base and J by 9 bases, with 3 bases of the junction left unmatched. This CDR3 is built from 14 residues. Germline V gene data show CDR1 as SGHTA and CDR2 as FQGNSA. The chain's CDR3 is CASSLDRGGSPLHF. The CDR3 nucleotides are TGTGCCAGCAGCTTAGACAGGGGAGGTTCACCCCTCCACTTT.

Concerning this clonotype itself: This may arise from a read error, as a much more abundant clone is one base away. V gene TRBV7-2 combines with J gene TRBJ2-5, with a tentative D call TRBD2 (6 bases). The CDR3 is 14 amino acids. CDR1 is SGHTA and CDR2 is FQGNSA in the germline V gene. The CDR3 DNA is TGTGCCAGCAGCATCGGAGGGACCCAAAAGACCCAGTACTTC. Its protein product is CASSIGGTQKTQYF.

There are many counts of this clonotype. This chain uses TRBV6-2 or TRBV6-3 with TRBJ2-7; D ambiguous. V shed 2 bases and J shed 7 bases, with 6 bases lying between them. CDR3 length equals 11 residues. The germline V gene encodes CDR1 MNHEY and CDR2 SVGEGT. CDR3 loop: CASSYEIEQYF. The DNA for the CDR3 is TGTGCCAGCAGTTACGAGATTGAGCAGTACTTC.

The chain combines TRBV9 with TRBJ2-5; D ambiguous. V dropped 2 bases and J dropped 5 bases, with 10 bases sitting between them. Germline lookup yields CDR1 SGDLS and CDR2 YYNGEE. The CDR3 contains 13 residues. CDR3 loop: CASSVTPGETQYF. The DNA of the CDR3 is TGTGCCAGCAGCGTTACCCCCGGGGAGACCCAGTACTTC. Looking up the rest from reference TRBV9 and TRBJ2-5 gives the full variable domain: DSGVTQTPKHLITATGQRVTLRCSPRSGDLSVYWYQQSLDQGLQFLIQYYNGEERAKGNILERFSAQQFPDLHSELNLSSLELGDSALYFCASSVTPGETQYFGPGTRLLVL.

The table lists this clonotype with a few counts. The chain combines TRBV27 with TRBJ2-7, with a possible D match to TRBD2 (5 bases). With 5 bases removed from V and 3 bases from J, the gap between germline ends came to 11 bases. The germline CDR1 and CDR2 sequences are MNHEY and SMNVEV (reference sequence). The CDR3 is 13 amino acids. The CDR3 bases are TGTGCCAGCAGTGTGGGCCGGGACTACGAGCAGTACTTC. Translated: CASSVGRDYEQYF.

This clonotype was detected once. The CDR3 nucleotides read TGTGCCAGCAGTAAAACAGGGGAAAATCAGCCCCAGCATTTT. It encodes CASSKTGENQPQHF. The J gene is TRBJ1-5, the V gene TRBV6-1; 7 bases are a match to TRBD1. V was pared by 5 bases and J by 4 bases, with 5 bases of the junction left unmatched. The CDR3 contains 14 residues. CDR1 and CDR2 (germline): MNHNS, SASEGT.

At least ten counts were recorded for this clonotype. This chain connects TRBV7-2 to TRBJ1-6; perhaps TRBD1 as D (5 bases). The CDR3 spans 13 residues. Trimming removed 5 bases at V and 10 bases at J, with 12 bases between. Germline-derived CDR1 and CDR2 are SGHTA and FQGNSA. CDR3 protein: CASSLHEGSPLHF. The CDR3 DNA follows: TGTGCCAGCAGCCTCCACGAGGGGTCACCCCTCCACTTT.

This clonotype was seen more than once but under ten times. This chain joins TRBV18 and TRBJ2-7; possibly TRBD1 or TRBD2 for D (5 bases each). The ends were cut back, 3 bases at V and 6 bases at J, with 21 bases in the middle. Germline V gives CDR1 KGHSH, CDR2 LQKENI. The length of the CDR3 is 16 residues. CDR3 protein: CASSPVSGTSLSEQYF. The CDR3 DNA sequence: TGTGCCAGCTCACCGGTGTCAGGGACGTCACTTAGCGAGCAGTACTTC.

This chain connects TRBV28 to TRBJ2-5; D not resolved. The V end lost 2 bases, the J end lost 5 bases, and 12 bases lay between the germline ends. CDR1 is MDHEN, CDR2 SYDVKM, per germline. The CDR3 has 14 residues. CDR3 nucleotides: TGTGCCAGCAGTTTAAACAATGATAGGGAGACCCAGTACTTC. It yields the protein CASSLNNDRETQYF.

In its sample, this clonotype was seen many times. The V call is TRBV2, the J call TRBJ1-6; D call uncertain. The germline V gene encodes CDR1 SNHLY and CDR2 FYNNEI. The CDR3 extends over 14 amino acids. The germline V and J ends were trimmed by 4 bases and 7 bases, with 11 bases remaining between them. This CDR3 reads CASSVVPGNSPLHF. In DNA, the CDR3 is TGTGCCAGCAGTGTTGTTCCGGGGAATTCACCCCTCCACTTT.

The rearrangement joins TRBV27 to TRBJ1-1; D gene unclear. Trimming removed 2 bases at V and 2 bases at J, with 12 bases between. Germline CDR1 is MNHEY and CDR2 is SMNVEV (reference sequence). The CDR3 loop spans 15 amino acids. The CDR3 DNA is TGTGCCAGCAGTTTAGATCCAGGTTTAAACACTGAAGCTTTCTTT. Residues: CASSLDPGLNTEAFF.

This clonotype was recorded many times. The chain couples TRBV12-5 to TRBJ2-4; D could derive from TRBD1 or TRBD2 (5 bases each). The CDR3 is made up of 16 amino acids. V was cut by 2 bases and J by 0 bases, with 11 bases left in between. Per germline, CDR1 LGHNT and CDR2 FRNRAP. This chain's CDR3 is CASGLRARGAKNIQYF. The CDR3, as DNA: TGTGCTAGTGGTTTGCGGGCGAGGGGAGCCAAAAACATTCAGTACTTC.

This clonotype has at least ten counts. The rearrangement joins TRBV28 to TRBJ1-5; D is unresolved. CDR3 length: 14 amino acids. Germline loops: CDR1 MDHEN, CDR2 SYDVKM. V was cut by 2 bases and J by 7 bases, with 12 bases left in between. This chain's CDR3 is CASSLEREIQPQHF. The CDR3 bases are TGTGCCAGCAGTTTAGAGCGGGAGATACAGCCCCAGCATTTT.

This clonotype was recorded many times. V usage is TRBV6-5 and J usage is TRBJ2-3; no definite D call. The germline V gene has CDR1 MNHEY and CDR2 SVGAGI. Trimming took 2 bases from V and 1 from J, leaving 4 bases between them. The CDR3 has 13 amino acids. The CDR3 DNA reads TGTGCCAGCAGTTACCTCGGCACAGATACGCAGTATTTT. Encoded protein: CASSYLGTDTQYF.

The rearrangement uses TRBV2 and TRBJ1-1, with D hard to call. CDR1 and CDR2 from the germline V gene are SNHLY and FYNNEI. V lost 0 bases and J lost 7, with 6 bases in between. The CDR3 totals 12 residues. CDR3 loop: CASSEARIEAFF. As DNA, the CDR3 is TGTGCCAGCAGTGAAGCGCGAATTGAAGCTTTCTTT.

This sequence joins TRBV14 and TRBJ1-1; D gene uncertain. Germline lookup yields CDR1 SGHDN and CDR2 FVKESK. V was shortened by 3 bases and J by 5 bases, with 10 bases between the two germline ends. This CDR3 contains 13 residues. The CDR3 nucleotides read TGTGCCAGCAGCCAGATAAAGAAAACTGAAGCTTTCTTT. This codes for CASSQIKKTEAFF. Drawing the rest from reference TRBV14 and TRBJ1-1, the complete variable domain is EAGVTQFPSHSVIEKGQTVTLRCDPISGHDNLYWYRRVMGKEIKFLLHFVKESKQDESGMPNNRFLAERTGGTYSTLKVQPAELEDSGVYFCASSQIKKTEAFFGQGTRLTVV.

This chain joins TRBV20-1 and TRBJ2-1; D unresolved. This CDR3 spans 14 amino acids. Germline assignment: CDR1 DFQATT and CDR2 SNEGSKA (reference sequence). V was cut by 6 bases and J by 5 bases, with 17 bases left in between. CDR3 region: CSAATLRKDNEQFF. The CDR3 DNA follows: TGCAGTGCCGCAACCCTCAGGAAAGACAATGAGCAGTTCTTC.

Ten or more counts support this clonotype. The gene calls are TRBV29-1 and TRBJ1-1, with TRBD1 as a possible D gene (6 bases). V was clipped by 6 bases and J by 7 bases, with 15 bases between them. This CDR3 has 12 amino acids. Germline CDR1 is SQVTM and CDR2 is ANQGSEA. The CDR3 loop is CSVVPGQIEAFF. As DNA, the CDR3 is TGCAGCGTGGTACCGGGACAAATTGAAGCTTTCTTT.

In its sample, this clonotype was seen many times. The V gene is TRBV7-2, the J gene TRBJ1-2; D is perhaps TRBD1 (6 bases). The germline V gene encodes CDR1 SGHTA and CDR2 FQGNSA. This CDR3 has 16 residues. V was cut by 3 bases and J by 4 bases, with 18 bases left in between. The CDR3 spells CASSFRGGQGRYGYTF. DNA of the CDR3: TGTGCCAGCAGCTTTAGGGGGGGGCAGGGGCGCTATGGCTACACCTTC.

This clonotype was seen repeatedly, ten times or more. The J gene is TRBJ1-2, the V gene TRBV3-1, with 9 bases fitting TRBD1. The CDR3 contains 14 residues. Germline V gene data show CDR1 as LGHDT and CDR2 as YNNKEL (reference sequence). Losses at the gene ends were 3 bases for V and 6 bases for J; bases not matched to a gene: 5. The CDR3 spells CASSHGQGSDGYTF. CDR3 coding DNA: TGTGCCAGCAGCCATGGACAGGGGAGTGATGGCTACACCTTC.

This rearrangement joins TRBV2 to TRBJ2-1, with D unresolved. The germline gives CDR1 SNHLY, CDR2 FYNNEI. The ends were cut back, 4 bases at V and 2 bases at J, with 18 bases in the middle. This CDR3 has 17 amino acids. CDR3 loop: CASSGPLGSYPYNEQFF. Written as DNA, the CDR3 is TGTGCCAGCAGTGGCCCTCTGGGAAGCTATCCCTACAATGAGCAGTTCTTC.

This clonotype was counted ten times or more. This chain uses TRBV6-4 with TRBJ1-6, with D hard to call. Germline V lookup: CDR1 MRHNA, CDR2 SNTAGT. Trimming removed 6 bases at V and 0 bases at J, with 12 bases between. The CDR3 sequence is 16 residues long. In DNA form, the CDR3 reads TGTGCCAGCAGGGAGGTTCCGAACTCCTATAATTCACCCCTCCACTTT. This codes for CASREVPNSYNSPLHF.